The clone carrying this TCR beta chain has only a few counts. CDR1 MNHEY and CDR2 SMNVEV come from the germline V gene (reference sequence). V dropped 2 bases and J dropped 5 bases, with 13 bases sitting between them. This CDR3 region has 14 residues. This sample was taken from a study of graft-versus-host responses after intestinal transplantation. Across the study: Anti-thymocyte globulin induction, then tacrolimus and steroids for about three years, went to all recipients.

The plating included roughly 200,000 irradiated, violet-dye-labeled stimulator cells together with roughly 200,000 CFSE-labeled responder cells. Data came from immunoSEQ multiplex PCR; TCRdb stores just in-frame clones and leaves some out. Counted here are about 20,000 clones, approximately 46% occurring once; the ten biggest clones make up about 1%. Whole-study results and caveats: Allografts of one patient group, those with graft-donor T cell macrochimerism, had high graft-versus-host to host-versus-graft clonal ratios.

This chain links TRBV27 with TRBJ2-7; TRBD1 might be the D (6 bases). Sequences were derived from alloreactive CD4+ T cells from a mixed lymphocyte reaction culture, sampled before intestinal transplant. The subset is: CFSE-low proliferating T cells sorted from approximately six-day pre-transplant mixed lymphocyte reaction (GvH or HvG direction). The clonotype originates from a human patient who received an intestinal transplant. This CDR3 reads CASSLRRGIHEQYF. For the CDR3, the DNA is TGTGCCAGCAGTTTACGCAGGGGAATTCACGAGCAGTACTTC.